One and the same sample provided the 28 T cell receptor beta chains below, sequenced in a study of OX40 agonist ivuxolimab in advanced cancers. Some clones are missing from TCRdb's copy, which holds only in-frame ones; the method was immunoSEQ multiplex PCR. This table holds tens of thousands of clones, 90% found once. This sample comprised CD4+ or CD8+ T cells sorted from blood, obtained in a trial of the OX40 agonist ivuxolimab. The receptor source for this set is an adult with an advanced solid tumor such as melanoma, head and neck, liver or kidney cancer.

This chain links TRBV5-6 with TRBJ2-5; the D is unclear. This CDR3 comprises 16 residues. The germline CDR1 and CDR2 sequences are SGHDT and YYEEEE. V shed 1 base and J shed 2 bases, with 15 bases lying between them. The CDR3 here is CASSLKTHPAQETQYF. The CDR3 DNA is TGTGCCAGCAGCTTGAAGACTCACCCAGCGCAAGAGACCCAGTACTTC.

This CDR3 reads CASSWKSGNYGYTF. The CDR3 DNA is TGTGCCAGCAGCTGGAAGTCGGGGAACTATGGCTACACCTTC. This chain links TRBV5-4 with TRBJ1-2; D call uncertain. Germline CDR1 SGHNT, CDR2 YYREEE (reference sequence). The CDR3 has 14 amino acids. V was clipped by 3 bases and J by 2 bases, with 11 bases between them.

The chain couples TRBV28 to TRBJ1-5, with TRBD1 matching 9 bases. The CDR3 is 16 residues long. The germline V gene encodes CDR1 MDHEN and CDR2 SYDVKM. After removal of 5 bases from V and 5 bases from J, the junction contained 10 bases not matched to a gene. The CDR3 DNA sequence: TGTGCCAGCAGTCTTTTGGGACAGGGTTTATATCAGCCCCAGCATTTT. This codes for CASSLLGQGLYQPQHF. Variable domain in full (rest from reference TRBV28 and TRBJ1-5): DVKVTQSSRYLVKRTGEKVFLECVQDMDHENMFWYRQDPGLGLRLIYFSYDVKMKEKGDIPEGYSVSREKKERFSLILESASTNQTSMYLCASSLLGQGLYQPQHFGDGTRLSIL.

The V gene is TRBV10-1, the J gene TRBJ2-2; the D gene could be TRBD1 or TRBD2 (5 bases each). Between the trimmed V and J ends, which lost 6 bases and 1 base, there was a span of 9 bases. The CDR3 spans 14 residues. CDR1 is WNHNN, CDR2 SYGVQD, per germline (reference sequence). The CDR3 sequence: CASRGVWNTGELFF. The CDR3 region has the DNA TGCGCCAGCAGGGGGGTATGGAACACCGGGGAGCTGTTTTTT.

The J gene is TRBJ1-1, the V gene TRBV28; TRBD1 agrees at 8 bases. This CDR3 region has 15 residues. Germline V CDR1 and CDR2: MDHEN, SYDVKM. Losses at the gene ends were 6 bases for V and 3 bases for J; bases not matched to a gene: 9. The CDR3 loop is CASRRSHRGDTEAFF. The CDR3 nucleotides are TGTGCCAGCAGGCGCTCCCACAGGGGGGACACTGAAGCTTTCTTT.

The chain carries TRBV5-1 and TRBJ2-5; TRBD1 might be the D (5 bases). The CDR3 is 15 residues long. CDR1 SGHRS and CDR2 YFSETQ come from the germline V gene. V gave up 0 bases and J gave up 2 bases, with 11 bases separating them. CDR3 DNA sequence: TGCGCCAGCAGCTTGGGGGCACAGGCGCAAGAGACCCAGTACTTC. Translation gives CASSLGAQAQETQYF.

J is TRBJ1-1 and V is TRBV18; no definite D call. V was clipped by 6 bases and J by 1 base, with 9 bases between them. CDR3 length equals 13 residues. In germline, CDR1 is KGHSH, CDR2 LQKENI. CDR3 in DNA: TGTGCCAGCTCCCCAGAGGGGAACACTGAAGCTTTCTTT. This codes for CASSPEGNTEAFF.

The J gene is TRBJ2-2, the V gene TRBV6-1; D unresolved. This CDR3 has 15 amino acids. Germline V gene lookup returns CDR1 MNHNS and CDR2 SASEGT. Trimming removed 0 bases from V and 3 bases from J, with 8 bases in between. The CDR3 reads CASSEASPYTGELFF. As DNA, the CDR3 is TGTGCCAGCAGTGAAGCGAGCCCATACACCGGGGAGCTGTTTTTT.

This chain connects TRBV4-1 to TRBJ2-1; 14 bases are shared with TRBD2. Germline CDR1 MGHRA, CDR2 YSYEKL. The CDR3 extends over 16 amino acids. The V gene end was trimmed by 4 bases and the J gene end by 7 bases; junction bases not matched to a gene: 6. CDR3 residues: CASSPGLAGGGNEQFF. DNA for the CDR3: TGCGCCAGCAGCCCCGGACTAGCGGGAGGAGGAAATGAGCAGTTCTTC.

The chain employs TRBV15 and TRBJ2-7; a possible D gene is TRBD2 (6 bases). The germline V gene has CDR1 LNHNV and CDR2 YYDKDF (reference sequence). This CDR3 has 13 amino acids. Between the trimmed V and J ends, which lost 3 bases and 6 bases, there was a span of 12 bases. The CDR3 loop reads CATSRTAGSEQYF. As DNA, the CDR3 is TGTGCCACCAGCAGGACCGCGGGGAGCGAGCAGTACTTC. The entire variable domain, with the rest obtained from reference TRBV15 and TRBJ2-7, is as follows: DAMVIQNPRYQVTQFGKPVTLSCSQTLNHNVMYWYQQKSSQAPKLLFHYYDKDFNNEADTPDNFQSRRPNTSFCFLDIRSPGLGDTAMYLCATSRTAGSEQYFGPGTRLTVT.

The chain joins TRBV7-2 to TRBJ2-2, with TRBD1 as a possible D gene (5 bases). V was clipped by 3 bases and J by 0 bases, with 8 bases between them. Germline V gene data show CDR1 as SGHTA and CDR2 as FQGNSA. The CDR3 loop spans 15 amino acids. The CDR3 sequence is CASSFQGSNTGELFF. The CDR3 DNA reads TGTGCCAGCAGCTTTCAGGGATCGAACACCGGGGAGCTGTTTTTT.

The chain recombines TRBV20-1 with TRBJ2-3; D gene uncertain. Germline V lookup: CDR1 DFQATT, CDR2 SNEGSKA (reference sequence). The CDR3 extends over 10 amino acids. CDR3 bases: TGCAGACCCCCCGGGGATACGCAGTATTTT. It codes for CRPPGDTQYF.

The rearrangement joins TRBV5-1 to TRBJ2-1, with D perhaps TRBD1 (6 bases). There are 16 residues in the CDR3. V shed 0 bases and J shed 6 bases, with 16 bases lying between them. Per the germline V gene, CDR1 is SGHRS and CDR2 is YFSETQ. The CDR3 protein is CASSLEIGGAGNEQFF. The CDR3 DNA sequence: TGCGCCAGCAGCTTGGAAATTGGGGGCGCGGGCAATGAGCAGTTCTTC. The full variable domain, with the rest looked up from reference TRBV5-1 and TRBJ2-1, is KAGVTQTPRYLIKTRGQQVTLSCSPISGHRSVSWYQQTPGQGLQFLFEYFSETQRNKGNFPGRFSGRQFSNSRSEMNVSTLELGDSALYLCASSLEIGGAGNEQFFGPGTRLTVL.

The gene calls are TRBV9 and TRBJ2-1, with a weak D call TRBD1 (5 bases). Trimming stripped 0 bases from V and 7 bases from J, with 17 bases between. Germline loops: CDR1 SGDLS, CDR2 YYNGEE. This CDR3 is 16 amino acids long. The CDR3 bases are TGTGCCAGCAGCGTAGCCCCCAGGGTGGGTCAGAATGAGCAGTTCTTC. It specifies CASSVAPRVGQNEQFF.

In this sample, this clone turned up once. This rearrangement joins TRBV7-9 to TRBJ1-2; possible D gene TRBD1, 6 bases. The CDR3 covers 14 residues. The germline CDR1 and CDR2 sequences are SEHNR and FQNEAQ (reference sequence). The V end lost 2 bases, the J end lost 8 bases, and 15 bases lay between the germline ends. The CDR3 sequence: CASSLSQGQRGYTF. CDR3 bases: TGTGCCAGCAGCTTATCTCAGGGGCAAAGGGGCTACACCTTC. The whole variable domain, filled in from reference TRBV7-9 and TRBJ1-2, reads DTGVSQNPRHKITKRGQNVTFRCDPISEHNRLYWYRQTLGQGPEFLTYFQNEAQLEKSRLLSDRFSAERPKGSFSTLEIQRTEQGDSAMYLCASSLSQGQRGYTFGSGTRLTVV.

This chain links TRBV27 with TRBJ2-1, with TRBD1 matching 7 bases. Trimming removed 6 bases from V and 4 bases from J; junction bases left unmatched: 21. CDR3 length equals 19 residues. The germline CDR1 and CDR2 sequences are MNHEY and SMNVEV (reference sequence). CDR3: CASRKYYRGGTAEYNEQFF. The DNA for the CDR3 is TGTGCCAGCAGAAAATACTACAGGGGTGGGACAGCCGAGTACAATGAGCAGTTCTTC.

The chain joins TRBV4-1 to TRBJ1-4, with D hard to call. The CDR3 covers 17 residues. V lost 0 bases and J lost 0, with 11 bases in between. The V gene's germline CDR1 is MGHRA and CDR2 YSYEKL. CDR3: CASSQDRLRPTNEKLFF. In DNA, the CDR3 is TGCGCCAGCAGCCAAGATCGGCTCAGACCAACTAATGAAAAACTGTTTTTT.

The V and J genes are TRBV7-3 and TRBJ2-1; possibly TRBD2 for D (5 bases). The CDR3 has 15 residues. CDR1 and CDR2 (germline): SGHTA, FQGTGA. Between the trimmed V and J ends, which lost 5 bases and 2 bases, there was a span of 13 bases. The CDR3 DNA reads TGTGCCAGCAGCCCACCGGACTCCGCCTACAATGAGCAGTTCTTC. Its translation: CASSPPDSAYNEQFF.

The genes are TRBV7-9 and TRBJ1-5, with unresolved D. The V gene lost 1 base and the J gene lost 9 bases, with 10 bases spanning the gap. Germline V lookup: CDR1 SEHNR, CDR2 FQNEAQ (reference sequence). The CDR3 runs to 13 residues. CDR3 sequence: CASSLERSTPQHF. The CDR3 coding sequence is TGTGCCAGCAGCTTAGAGAGGTCTACGCCCCAGCATTTT.

The chain joins TRBV5-6 to TRBJ2-6, with 8 bases identical to TRBD1. CDR1 and CDR2 from the germline V gene are SGHDT and YYEEEE. This CDR3 region has 18 residues. Trimming cost V 2 bases and J 5 bases; bases outside gene matches: 12. CDR3 residues: CASSLEGTGLKWANVLTF. In DNA, the CDR3 is TGTGCCAGCAGCTTAGAAGGGACAGGATTAAAGTGGGCCAACGTCCTGACTTTC.

J is TRBJ2-1 and V is TRBV28, with 9 nucleotides matching TRBD1. The CDR3 is made up of 16 amino acids. Germline CDR1 is MDHEN and CDR2 is SYDVKM. V lost 4 bases, J lost 6 bases, and 10 bases stayed unmatched. The CDR3 sequence is CASSSPGTGLRNEQFF. CDR3 DNA sequence: TGTGCCAGCAGTTCGCCCGGGACAGGGCTCCGCAATGAGCAGTTCTTC.

The sample holds one count of this clone. This sequence joins TRBV5-6 and TRBJ2-1; the D gene is possibly TRBD1 (6 bases). Per the germline V gene, CDR1 is SGHDT and CDR2 is YYEEEE. Deletions cut 2 bases from V and 14 bases from J, with 20 bases between. This CDR3 contains 14 residues. The CDR3 DNA reads as TGTGCCAGCAGCTTCAGGGGTCTAGCTCCCTGGGAGTTCTTC. Residues: CASSFRGLAPWEFF.

This chain links TRBV5-5 with TRBJ2-5, with D possibly TRBD2 on 5 matching bases. Trimming stripped 1 base from V and 5 bases from J, with 9 bases between. From germline, CDR1 is SGHKS and CDR2 YYEKEE (reference sequence). CDR3 length: 13 amino acids. The CDR3 here is CASSLLRVETQYF. CDR3 DNA sequence: TGTGCCAGCAGCTTGTTGAGGGTCGAGACCCAGTACTTC.

The J gene is TRBJ2-1, the V gene TRBV28; 8 bases align to TRBD2. V shed 10 bases and J 4 bases; nucleotides not matched to a gene: 15. Germline CDR1 and CDR2: MDHEN and SYDVKM. CDR3 length: 16 residues. In DNA form, the CDR3 reads TGTGCCACCCGACAGTGGGGTCGCGGGGGGTACAATGAGCAGTTCTTC. It codes for CATRQWGRGGYNEQFF.

This rearrangement joins TRBV7-8 to TRBJ2-1; 11 nucleotides line up with TRBD2. CDR1 SGHVS and CDR2 FQNEAQ come from the germline V gene. V shed 5 bases and J 4 bases; nucleotides not matched to a gene: 13. The CDR3 has 18 residues. CDR3 region: CASSPPLRLAGKYNEQFF. The CDR3 DNA follows: TGTGCCAGCAGCCCACCCCTTAGACTAGCGGGGAAATACAATGAGCAGTTCTTC.

The chain recombines TRBV6-5 with TRBJ2-7; 8 bases are a match to TRBD2. The V and J ends lost 0 bases and 8 bases, in that order; junction bases with no gene match: 9. The germline gives CDR1 MNHEY, CDR2 SVGAGI. The CDR3 has 15 amino acids. The CDR3 nucleotides read TGTGCCAGCAGTTACTCGATGGCAGCGGGAGTTCAGCAGTACTTC. Translated, it gives CASSYSMAAGVQQYF.

J is TRBJ2-3 and V is TRBV7-9, with 10 bases lining up with TRBD1. CDR1 and CDR2 (germline): SEHNR, FQNEAQ (reference sequence). CDR3 size: 14 residues. V lost 5 bases and J lost 6; bases outside the gene matches: 5. The CDR3 loop reads CASSDRGHVDTQYF. The CDR3 DNA follows: TGTGCCAGCAGCGACAGGGGGCATGTGGATACGCAGTATTTT.

The gene calls are TRBV25-1 and TRBJ2-7, with 10 bases identical to TRBD1. Germline V gene lookup returns CDR1 MGHDK and CDR2 SYGVNS. V lost 6 bases, J lost 6 bases, and 11 bases stayed unmatched. This CDR3 is 15 amino acids long. In nucleotides, the CDR3 is TGTGCCAGCAGAGACCGGACAGGGGGGGCCTCCGAGCAGTACTTC. Its translation is CASRDRTGGASEQYF.